The 14 T cell receptor beta chains below were found in one sample sequenced in a study of persistence of HIV-infected CD4 T cells. An overlapping HIV-1 Gag peptide pool stimulated these cells at about 1 ug/peptide/mL. Sorting of responding CD4+ T cells relied on upregulated CD40 ligand together with CD69. Their cognate antigens are unknown. This was the immunoSEQ version 4 assay in survey mode. The table came from immunoSEQ multiplex PCR; TCRdb's copy has only in-frame clones and leaves some out. Among 7,500 to 9,500 clones, more than 70% were seen once, and the ten largest hold 2% to 2.5%. The sample in question was CD4+ T cells sorted from PBMCs after roughly 18-hour stimulation, obtained from a patient who received antiretroviral therapy. Every receptor here comes from an adult woman with HIV who was CMV-seropositive.

The chain recombines TRBV7-8 with TRBJ2-2, with TRBD1 matching 9 bases. Trimming cost V 2 bases and J 2 bases; bases outside gene matches: 3. Per the germline V gene, CDR1 is SGHVS and CDR2 is FQNEAQ. The CDR3 contains 16 residues. Here the CDR3 reads CASSLPTGGNTGELFF. CDR3 DNA sequence: TGTGCCAGCAGCTTACCGACAGGGGGTAACACCGGGGAGCTGTTTTTT.

In its sample, this clone was seen once. The CDR3 region is CASSKGGQQTYQPQHF. In DNA form, the CDR3 reads TGTGCCAGCAGCAAAGGGGGCCAGCAAACTTATCAGCCCCAGCATTTT. The chain joins TRBV21-1 to TRBJ1-5; the D call of TRBD1 is as the table states it, not checked on the DNA. TRBV21-1 is deemed a pseudogene. The CDR3 runs 16 residues.

The CDR3 protein is CATSSAGGHTGELFF. The CDR3 nucleotides are TGTGCCACCTCCTCAGCCGGGGGGCACACCGGGGAGCTGTTTTTT. The chain recombines TRBV24-1 with TRBJ2-2, with TRBD2 as a possible D gene (7 bases). The CDR3 totals 15 residues. CDR1 and CDR2 (germline): KGHDR, SFDVKD. V lost 9 bases and J lost 3, with 16 bases in between.

This clone came up a few times. The chain combines TRBV12-3 or TRBV12-4 with TRBJ1-2; no firm D call. V was trimmed by 5 bases and J by 2 bases, leaving 9 bases between them. The CDR3 totals 13 residues. CDR3: CASSLRYNYGYTF. CDR3 DNA: TGTGCCAGCAGTCTCAGATACAACTATGGCTACACCTTC.

This sequence joins TRBV7-9 and TRBJ1-3; D ambiguous. This CDR3 has 12 residues. Between the trimmed V and J ends, which lost 1 base and 7 bases, there was a span of 5 bases. The germline V gene has CDR1 SEHNR and CDR2 FQNEAQ (reference sequence). The CDR3 nucleotides are TGTGCCAGCAGCTTAGTCGTCAACACCATATATTTT. Protein: CASSLVVNTIYF.

In this sample, this clone turned up a few times. The rearrangement links TRBV29-1 to TRBJ1-2; TRBD1 is a possible D gene (6 bases). V gave up 4 bases and J gave up 1 base, with 16 bases separating them. The CDR3 spans 15 residues. Germline CDR1 and CDR2: SQVTM and ANQGSEA. The CDR3 bases are TGCAGCGTTGCGGTGGGGAGGGGGGTTAACTATGGCTACACCTTC. This sequence encodes CSVAVGRGVNYGYTF.

The V and J genes are TRBV2 and TRBJ2-2; 9 bases are shared with TRBD1. CDR1 SNHLY and CDR2 FYNNEI come from the germline V gene. Trimming took 7 bases from V and 4 from J; bases not matched to a gene: 13. CDR3 length equals 17 residues. In DNA form, the CDR3 reads TGTGCCAGCAAGAAGGGACAGGGCATAAGATCCACCGGGGAGCTGTTTTTT. Residues: CASKKGQGIRSTGELFF.

This rearrangement joins TRBV5-1 to TRBJ1-1, with TRBD1 matching 9 bases. Germline trimming cut 5 bases from V and 1 base from J; bases unmatched to any gene: 6. In germline, CDR1 is SGHRS, CDR2 YFSETQ. The CDR3 loop spans 15 amino acids. The CDR3 sequence is CASRNPGQGNTEAFF. In nucleotides, the CDR3 is TGCGCCAGCAGGAACCCGGGACAGGGGAACACTGAAGCTTTCTTT.

The rearrangement links TRBV18 to TRBJ1-2; D is perhaps TRBD1 (5 bases). Trimming took 1 base from V and 4 from J, leaving 16 bases between them. The CDR3 runs 16 residues. Germline CDR1 reads KGHSH; CDR2 reads LQKENI. CDR3 region: CASSPLRGAQGYGYTF. The CDR3 nucleotides read TGTGCCAGCTCACCACTTCGTGGAGCCCAGGGCTATGGCTACACCTTC.

The chain employs TRBV18 and TRBJ2-7, with TRBD1 matching over 8 bases. The CDR3 covers 15 residues. The V segment lost 3 bases and the J segment 7 bases; nucleotides outside the gene matches: 11. Germline V gene lookup returns CDR1 KGHSH and CDR2 LQKENI. The CDR3 bases are TGTGCCAGCTCACCGACCGGACAGGGCCTCGGAGAGCAGTACTTC. It yields the protein CASSPTGQGLGEQYF.

The gene calls are TRBV6-6 and TRBJ2-7; the D call may be TRBD1 or TRBD2 (5 bases each). V was shortened by 4 bases and J by 2 bases, with 12 bases between the two germline ends. Germline assignment: CDR1 MNHNY and CDR2 SVGAGI (reference sequence). CDR3 length: 14 residues. The CDR3: CASSFNVGPYEQYF. CDR3 DNA sequence: TGTGCCAGCAGTTTTAACGTGGGACCCTACGAGCAGTACTTC.

The chain joins TRBV6-1 to TRBJ1-4, with D tentatively TRBD1 (5 bases). The germline V and J ends were trimmed by 2 bases and 1 base, with 11 bases remaining between them. From germline, CDR1 is MNHNS and CDR2 SASEGT. The CDR3 has 16 residues. The DNA of the CDR3 is TGTGCCAGCAGTGAACTCGGGGGGTTAACTAATGAAAAACTGTTTTTT. Translated, it gives CASSELGGLTNEKLFF.

This chain links TRBV3-1 (or the pseudogene TRBV3-2) with TRBJ2-5; 7 nucleotides align to TRBD2. CDR1 LGHDT and CDR2 YNNKEL come from the germline V gene (reference sequence). The CDR3 is 13 residues long. J gave up 7 bases and V 1 base, and 3 bases lay outside the gene matches. The CDR3 nucleotides are TGTGCCAGCAGCCAAGCGGGGGGAGGGACCCAGTACTTC. It codes for CASSQAGGGTQYF.

This chain joins TRBV6-1 and TRBJ2-6; TRBD1 aligns across 10 bases. Germline V gives CDR1 MNHNS, CDR2 SASEGT. CDR3 size: 19 residues. V shed 4 bases, J shed 0 bases, and the junction held 9 bases outside the gene matches. The CDR3 sequence is CASSGSTGGLTSGANVLTF. The CDR3 nucleotides are TGTGCCAGCAGTGGGTCGACAGGGGGCCTCACCTCTGGGGCCAACGTCCTGACTTTC.